What follows describes a single T cell receptor (beta chain). This specimen belongs to a study of T cell responses to AZD1222 COVID-19 vaccine. TCRdb's copy holds only in-frame clones and misses some; the assay was immunoSEQ multiplex PCR. In the table there are approximately 79,000 clones, about 86% of which are singletons. Trimming cost V 7 bases and J 3 bases, with 22 bases left between them. The CDR3 covers 15 residues. Per the germline V gene, CDR1 is SQVTM and CDR2 is ANQGSEA. The rearrangement joins TRBV29-1 to TRBJ2-7; D is possibly TRBD2 (7 bases). Material: peripheral blood, obtained on day 0 of AZD1222 vaccination. This clonotype was obtained from an adult in good health. In nucleotides, the CDR3 is TGCAGCGCCAGTTTTCCGGGGGAGGGGGTCTACGAGCAGTACTTC. Translation gives CSASFPGEGVYEQYF.